This T cell receptor beta chain was captured in a study of spatial heterogeneity in lung cancer. Study context: The donor population consisted of 72 patients with untreated, early-stage non-small cell lung cancer. Sequencing consistently turned up more beta-chain sequences than alpha-chain sequences. General study results and limits: At tumor resection, ubiquitous expanded TCRs were detected in blood more often than later.

Sample time point: blood at routine non-recurrence follow-up after resection. Researchers sequenced whole RNA taken from tumor, nontumor lung or frozen PBMC without sorting. This clonotype was observed at least ten times. The antigen is not known. Germline CDR1 reads MDHEN; CDR2 reads SYDVKM. CDR3 length: 14 amino acids. Deletions cut 5 bases from V and 0 bases from J, with 11 bases between. A unique molecular identifier was attached to every TCR cDNA molecule. TCRdb reanalysed the 5' RACE reads using MiXCR and keeps one entry per CDR3 protein. The sample yields some 110,000 distinct CDR3 sequences, roughly an eighth seen once.

This clonotype was obtained from a male donor with early-stage non-small cell lung cancer. Sequenced material: PBMCs, taken at follow-up. The chain has TRBV28 and TRBJ2-7, with TRBD1 as a possible D gene (5 bases). The CDR3 DNA follows: TGTGCCAGCAGTAAGGTGACAGTCTCCTACGAGCAGTACTTC. Translation gives CASSKVTVSYEQYF.